This T cell receptor (beta chain) originates from a study of regulatory T cells in long-lasting Graves disease. Study results and caveats: Less diverse TCR repertoires were seen in persistent Graves' patients than in newly diagnosed ones. Gene preferences differed: TRBV28, TRBJ1-2, TRBJ2-5 in persistent cases.

Both iRepertoire HTBI primers and Arm-PCR of CDR3 regions were used to build the TCR beta libraries. In TCRdb, the multiplex PCR reads were re-called with MiXCR into one record per CDR3 protein. Among around 400,000 distinct CDR3 sequences, less than 20% were seen once, and the ten largest hold 22%. V lost 2 bases and J 9 bases, leaving 14 bases between the germline ends. The length of the CDR3 is 14 residues. Germline loops: CDR1 KGHSH, CDR2 LQKENI. Time point specified: newly diagnosed GD, antithyroid drugs for less than 3 months. PBMC-derived RNA was used for the TCR library. Patients were from an endocrinology department in Xi'an, China. In this sample, this clonotype turned up a few times. Its antigen is unknown.

This receptor was taken from a female donor with Graves disease. The rearrangement uses TRBV18 and TRBJ2-1, with D unresolved. Sequencing used peripheral blood mononuclear cells (PBMCs), obtained at new diagnosis, from a patient treated with antithyroid drugs. CDR3 amino acids: CASSPIALEGEQFF. The CDR3 coding sequence is TGTGCCAGCTCACCAATCGCCCTAGAAGGTGAGCAGTTCTTC.